The clone carrying this T cell receptor beta chain occurred many times. Its specificity is unknown. The sample originates from a study of T cells in Graves' hyperthyroidism and ophthalmopathy. Across the study: Before treatment of any kind, peripheral blood was taken at initial diagnosis. Study-level findings and limits: Most thyroid clonotypes with frequency above 0.001 were detected in blood.

Amplification yielded TCR beta CDR3 regions, with RNA transcripts as the source. The HTBI primer set served for first-round RT-PCR of the TCR CDR3. TCRdb reprocessed the multiplex PCR reads with MiXCR, giving one entry per CDR3 protein. Of fewer than 900,000 distinct CDR3 sequences detected, around 20% appear once; the ten largest clones hold 16%. The V gene lost 5 bases and the J gene lost 6 bases, with 16 bases spanning the gap. Per germline, CDR1 PRHDT and CDR2 FYEKMQ (reference sequence). The CDR3 runs to 14 residues. Uncontrolled infection, other autoimmune disease, pregnancy or lactation led to exclusion. The diagnostic basis comprised clinical symptoms, serum thyroxine and TRAb, thyroid ultrasound and orbital computed tomography.

The material sequenced was blood. This sequence joins TRBV13 and TRBJ1-2; D unclear. The sequence was obtained from a woman aged 45-65 years with Graves' hyperthyroidism that later progressed to Graves' ophthalmopathy. CDR3 amino acids: CASSTTQKSHGYTF. CDR3 in DNA: TGTGCCAGCAGCACCACTCAGAAATCCCATGGCTACACCTTC.